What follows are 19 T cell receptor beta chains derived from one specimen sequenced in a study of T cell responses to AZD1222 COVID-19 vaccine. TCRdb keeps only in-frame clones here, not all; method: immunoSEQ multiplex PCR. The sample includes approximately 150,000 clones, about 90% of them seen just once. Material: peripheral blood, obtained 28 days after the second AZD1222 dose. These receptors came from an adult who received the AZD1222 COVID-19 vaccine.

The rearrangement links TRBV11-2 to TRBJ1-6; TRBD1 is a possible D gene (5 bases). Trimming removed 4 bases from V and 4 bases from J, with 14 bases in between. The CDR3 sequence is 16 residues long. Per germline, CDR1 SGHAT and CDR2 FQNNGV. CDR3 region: CASSSAGYHYNSPLHF. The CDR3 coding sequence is TGTGCCAGCAGCTCCGCAGGGTACCATTATAATTCACCCCTCCACTTT. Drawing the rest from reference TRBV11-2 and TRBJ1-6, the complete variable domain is EAGVAQSPRYKIIEKRQSVAFWCNPISGHATLYWYQQILGQGPKLLIQFQNNGVVDDSQLPKDRFSAERLKGVDSTLKIQPAKLEDSAVYLCASSSAGYHYNSPLHFGNGTRLTVT.

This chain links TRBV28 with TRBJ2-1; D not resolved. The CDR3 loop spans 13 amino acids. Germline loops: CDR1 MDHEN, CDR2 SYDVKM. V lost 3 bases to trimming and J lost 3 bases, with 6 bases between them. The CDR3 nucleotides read TGTGCCAGCAGTTTCGGGCACTACAATGAGCAGTTCTTC. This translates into CASSFGHYNEQFF. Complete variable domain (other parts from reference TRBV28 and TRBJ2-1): DVKVTQSSRYLVKRTGEKVFLECVQDMDHENMFWYRQDPGLGLRLIYFSYDVKMKEKGDIPEGYSVSREKKERFSLILESASTNQTSMYLCASSFGHYNEQFFGPGTRLTVL.

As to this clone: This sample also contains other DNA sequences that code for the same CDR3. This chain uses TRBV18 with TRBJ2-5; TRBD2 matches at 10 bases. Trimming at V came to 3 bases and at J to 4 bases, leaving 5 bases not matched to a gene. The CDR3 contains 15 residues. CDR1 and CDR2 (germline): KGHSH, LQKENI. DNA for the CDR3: TGTGCCAGCTCACCCGCTAGCGGGGGAGGAGAGACCCAGTACTTC. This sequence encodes CASSPASGGGETQYF.

The CDR3 DNA is TGCGCCAGCAGCCAAGAGGACAACTCCTACGAGCAGTACTTC. This gives the protein CASSQEDNSYEQYF. V usage is TRBV4-1 and J usage is TRBJ2-7; TRBD1 might be the D (5 bases). Trimming pared 0 bases from V and 0 bases from J, leaving 6 bases between. The length of the CDR3 is 14 residues. Looked up from germline, CDR1 is MGHRA and CDR2 is YSYEKL.

DNA of the CDR3: TGTGCCAGCAGCTATACAGTGTTGCGCACAGATACGCAGTATTTT. Its protein product is CASSYTVLRTDTQYF. The chain links TRBV7-6 to TRBJ2-3, with D uncertain. The germline V and J ends were trimmed by 4 bases and 1 base, with 12 bases remaining between them. Germline V gives CDR1 SGHVS, CDR2 FNYEAQ. The CDR3 extends over 15 amino acids. The entire variable domain, with the rest obtained from reference TRBV7-6 and TRBJ2-3, is as follows: GAGVSQSPRYKVTKRGQDVALRCDPISGHVSLYWYRQALGQGPEFLTYFNYEAQQDKSGLPNDRFSAERPEGSISTLTIQRTEQRDSAMYRCASSYTVLRTDTQYFGPGTRLTVL.

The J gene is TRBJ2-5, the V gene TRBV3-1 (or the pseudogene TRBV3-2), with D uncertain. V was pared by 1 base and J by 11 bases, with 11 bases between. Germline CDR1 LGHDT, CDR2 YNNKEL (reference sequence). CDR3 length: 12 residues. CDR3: CASSQGRTGQYF. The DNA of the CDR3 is TGTGCCAGCAGCCAAGGCCGGACCGGTCAGTACTTC.

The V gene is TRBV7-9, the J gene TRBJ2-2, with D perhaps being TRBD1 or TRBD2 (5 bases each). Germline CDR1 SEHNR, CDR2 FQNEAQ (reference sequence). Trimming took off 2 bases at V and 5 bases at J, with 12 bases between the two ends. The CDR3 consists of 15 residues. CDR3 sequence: CASSLNLGVTGELFF. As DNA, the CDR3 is TGTGCCAGCAGCTTAAATTTGGGGGTTACCGGGGAGCTGTTTTTT.

The CDR3: CASSALGAPGQPQHF. CDR3 DNA: TGTGCCAGCAGTGCGCTGGGGGCGCCGGGGCAGCCCCAGCATTTT. The rearrangement uses TRBV2 and TRBJ1-5; weak D call: TRBD1 (6 bases). The CDR3 is 15 residues long. V was clipped by 4 bases and J by 7 bases, with 17 bases between them. From germline, CDR1 is SNHLY and CDR2 FYNNEI.

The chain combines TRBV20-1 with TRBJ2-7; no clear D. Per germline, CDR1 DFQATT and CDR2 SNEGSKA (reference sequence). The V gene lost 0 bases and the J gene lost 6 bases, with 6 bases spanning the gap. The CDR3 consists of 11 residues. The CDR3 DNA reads TGCAGTGCTAGAGATCAGGTCGAGCAGTACTTC. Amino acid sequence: CSARDQVEQYF.

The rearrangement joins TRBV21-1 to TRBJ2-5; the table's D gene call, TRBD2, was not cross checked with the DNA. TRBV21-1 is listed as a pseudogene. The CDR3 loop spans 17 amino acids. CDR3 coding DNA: TGTGCCAGCAGCAAAGAGGGAACTAGCGGGGGCTCGGAGACCCAGTACTTC. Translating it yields CASSKEGTSGGSETQYF.

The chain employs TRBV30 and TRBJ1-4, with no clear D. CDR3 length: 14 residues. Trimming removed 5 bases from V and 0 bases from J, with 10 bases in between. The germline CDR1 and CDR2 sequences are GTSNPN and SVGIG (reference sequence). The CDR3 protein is CAWRGIATNEKLFF. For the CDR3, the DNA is TGTGCCTGGCGAGGGATTGCAACTAATGAAAAACTGTTTTTT. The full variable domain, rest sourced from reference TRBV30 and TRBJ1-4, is SQTIHQWPATLVQPVGSPLSLECTVEGTSNPNLYWYRQAAGRGLQLLFYSVGIGQISSEVPQNLSASRPQDRQFILSSKKLLLSDSGFYLCAWRGIATNEKLFFGSGTQLSVL.

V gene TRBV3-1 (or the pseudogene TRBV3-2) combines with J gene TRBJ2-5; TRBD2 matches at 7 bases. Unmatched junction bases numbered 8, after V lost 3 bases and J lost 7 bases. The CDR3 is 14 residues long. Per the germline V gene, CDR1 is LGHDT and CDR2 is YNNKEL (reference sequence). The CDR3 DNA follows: TGTGCCAGCAGCCATGGCGGGGGATTGGGGACCCAGTACTTC. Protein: CASSHGGGLGTQYF.

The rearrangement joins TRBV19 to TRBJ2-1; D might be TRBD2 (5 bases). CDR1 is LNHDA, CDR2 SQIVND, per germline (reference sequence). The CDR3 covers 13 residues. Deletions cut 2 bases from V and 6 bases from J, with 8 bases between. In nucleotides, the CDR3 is TGTGCCAGTAGTATATCGGGAACCAATGAGCAGTTCTTC. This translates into CASSISGTNEQFF.

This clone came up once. In DNA, the CDR3 is TGCGCCAGCAGCTTGGAGGCAGGGGGTAAGCCCCAGCATTTT. Encoded protein: CASSLEAGGKPQHF. The genes are TRBV5-1 and TRBJ1-5; 7 positions match TRBD1. The CDR3 is 14 amino acids. Germline V gives CDR1 SGHRS, CDR2 YFSETQ. V was clipped by 0 bases and J by 8 bases; unmatched bases: 5.

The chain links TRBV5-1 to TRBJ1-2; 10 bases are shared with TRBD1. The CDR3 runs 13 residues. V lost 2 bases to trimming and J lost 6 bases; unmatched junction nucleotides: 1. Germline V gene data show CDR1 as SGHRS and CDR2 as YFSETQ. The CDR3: CASSFGTGDGYTF. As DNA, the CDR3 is TGCGCCAGCAGCTTCGGGACAGGGGATGGCTACACCTTC. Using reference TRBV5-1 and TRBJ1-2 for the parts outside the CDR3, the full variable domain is KAGVTQTPRYLIKTRGQQVTLSCSPISGHRSVSWYQQTPGQGLQFLFEYFSETQRNKGNFPGRFSGRQFSNSRSEMNVSTLELGDSALYLCASSFGTGDGYTFGSGTRLTVV.

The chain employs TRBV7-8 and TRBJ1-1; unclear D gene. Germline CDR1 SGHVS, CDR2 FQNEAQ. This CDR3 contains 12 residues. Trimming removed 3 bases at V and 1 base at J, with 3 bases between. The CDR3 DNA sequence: TGTGCCAGCAGCTTCGGGAACACTGAAGCTTTCTTT. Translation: CASSFGNTEAFF.

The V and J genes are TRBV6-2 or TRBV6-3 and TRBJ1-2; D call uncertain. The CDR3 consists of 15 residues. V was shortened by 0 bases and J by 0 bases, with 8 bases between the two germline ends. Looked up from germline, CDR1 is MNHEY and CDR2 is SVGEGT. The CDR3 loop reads CASSYSTRANYGYTF. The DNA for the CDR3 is TGTGCCAGCAGTTACTCAACCCGCGCTAACTATGGCTACACCTTC.

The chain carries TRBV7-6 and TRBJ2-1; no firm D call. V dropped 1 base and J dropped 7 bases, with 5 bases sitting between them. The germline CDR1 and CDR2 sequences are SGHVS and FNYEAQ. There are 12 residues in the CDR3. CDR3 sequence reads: CASSLVLNEQFF. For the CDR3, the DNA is TGTGCCAGCAGCTTAGTCCTGAATGAGCAGTTCTTC.

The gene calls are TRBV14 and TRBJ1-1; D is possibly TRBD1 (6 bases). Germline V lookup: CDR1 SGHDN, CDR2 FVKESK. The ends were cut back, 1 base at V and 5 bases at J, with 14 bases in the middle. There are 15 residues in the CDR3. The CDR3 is CASSQALSRGTEAFF. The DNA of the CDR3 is TGTGCCAGCAGCCAAGCCCTATCCAGGGGAACTGAAGCTTTCTTT. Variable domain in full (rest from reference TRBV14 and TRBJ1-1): EAGVTQFPSHSVIEKGQTVTLRCDPISGHDNLYWYRRVMGKEIKFLLHFVKESKQDESGMPNNRFLAERTGGTYSTLKVQPAELEDSGVYFCASSQALSRGTEAFFGQGTRLTVV.